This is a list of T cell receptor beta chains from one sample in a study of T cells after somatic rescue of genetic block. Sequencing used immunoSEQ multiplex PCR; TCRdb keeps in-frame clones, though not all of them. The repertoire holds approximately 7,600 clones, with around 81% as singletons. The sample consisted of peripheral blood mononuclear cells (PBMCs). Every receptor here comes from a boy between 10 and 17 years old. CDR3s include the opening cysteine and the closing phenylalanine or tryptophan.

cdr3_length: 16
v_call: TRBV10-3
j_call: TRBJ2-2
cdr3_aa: CAISADRVSNTGELFF

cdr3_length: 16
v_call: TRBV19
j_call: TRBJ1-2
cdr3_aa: CASSIMRSSTNYGYTF

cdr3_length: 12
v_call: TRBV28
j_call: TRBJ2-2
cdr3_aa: CASSSSIGELFF

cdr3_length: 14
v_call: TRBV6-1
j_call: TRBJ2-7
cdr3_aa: CASSVRQVTYEQYF

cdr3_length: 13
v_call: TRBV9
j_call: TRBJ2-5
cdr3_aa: CASSLRAGETQYF

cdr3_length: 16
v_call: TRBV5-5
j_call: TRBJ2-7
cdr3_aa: CASSPMTRFGSYEQYF

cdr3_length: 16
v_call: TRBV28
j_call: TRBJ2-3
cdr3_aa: CASSSFKEGVPDTQYF

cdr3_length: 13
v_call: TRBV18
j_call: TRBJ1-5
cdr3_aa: CASSPDRAQPQHF

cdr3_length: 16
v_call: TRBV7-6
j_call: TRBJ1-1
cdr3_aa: CASSPLVGQGYTEAFF

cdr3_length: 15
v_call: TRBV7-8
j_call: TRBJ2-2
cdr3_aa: CASTARLANTGELFF

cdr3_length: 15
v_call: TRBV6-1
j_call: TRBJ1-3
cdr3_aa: CASRPDRGSGNTIYF

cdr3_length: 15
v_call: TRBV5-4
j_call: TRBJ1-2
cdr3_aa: CASSATGAAPYGYTF

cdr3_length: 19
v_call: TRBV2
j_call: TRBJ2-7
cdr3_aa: CASKVFWGLAGDPGDEQYF

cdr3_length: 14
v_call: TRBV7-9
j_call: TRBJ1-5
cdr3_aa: CASSEQGARQPQHF

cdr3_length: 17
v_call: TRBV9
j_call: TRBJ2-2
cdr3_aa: CASSVGWTEPNTGELFF

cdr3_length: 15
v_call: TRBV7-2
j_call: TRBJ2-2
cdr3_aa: CASSLSGGNTGELFF

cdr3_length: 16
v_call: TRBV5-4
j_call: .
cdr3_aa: CASSLGGRPSSYEQYF

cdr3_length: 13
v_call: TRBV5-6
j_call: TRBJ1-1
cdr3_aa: CASSPPSLVEAFF

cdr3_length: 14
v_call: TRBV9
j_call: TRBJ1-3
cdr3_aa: CASSVQGSGNTIYF

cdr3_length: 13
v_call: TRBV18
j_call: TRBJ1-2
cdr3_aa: CASSPDTVEGYTF

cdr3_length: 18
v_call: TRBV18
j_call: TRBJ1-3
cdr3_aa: CASSPTPNRGYSGNTIYF

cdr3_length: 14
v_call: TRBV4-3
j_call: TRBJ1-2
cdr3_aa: CASSQEAQNYGYTF

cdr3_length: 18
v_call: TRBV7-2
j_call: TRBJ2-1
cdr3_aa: CASSLDGEGTGQDDEQFF

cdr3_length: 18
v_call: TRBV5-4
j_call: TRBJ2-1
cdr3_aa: CASSLVGRNPSSYNEQFF

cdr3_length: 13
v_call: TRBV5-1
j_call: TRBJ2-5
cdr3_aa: CASTLTAVETQYF

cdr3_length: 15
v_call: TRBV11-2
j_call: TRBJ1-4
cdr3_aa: CASSSPGKGNEKLFF

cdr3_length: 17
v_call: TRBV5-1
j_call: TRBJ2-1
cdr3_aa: CASSLGTGGSSYNEQFF

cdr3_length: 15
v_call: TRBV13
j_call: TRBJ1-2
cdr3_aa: CASSLVSGALYGYTF

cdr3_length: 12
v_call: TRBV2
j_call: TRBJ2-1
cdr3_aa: CANTEAHNEQFF

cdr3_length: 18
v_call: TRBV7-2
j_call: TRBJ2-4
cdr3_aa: CASSLGYVGGVAKNIQYF

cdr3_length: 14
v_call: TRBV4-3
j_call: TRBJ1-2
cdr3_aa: CASSQGRVGYGYTF

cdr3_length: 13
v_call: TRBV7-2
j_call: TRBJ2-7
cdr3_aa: CASSPESADEQYF

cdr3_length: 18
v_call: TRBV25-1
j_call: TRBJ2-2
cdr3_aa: CASSEYLSLAGGTGELFF

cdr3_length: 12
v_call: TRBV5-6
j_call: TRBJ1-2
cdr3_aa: CASSWVTDGYTF

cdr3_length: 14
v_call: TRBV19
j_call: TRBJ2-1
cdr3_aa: CASSILAPNNEQFF

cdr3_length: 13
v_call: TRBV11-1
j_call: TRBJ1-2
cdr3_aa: CASDGMGPYGYTF

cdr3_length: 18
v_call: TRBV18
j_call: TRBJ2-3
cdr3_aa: CASSTRWRGASSTDTQYF

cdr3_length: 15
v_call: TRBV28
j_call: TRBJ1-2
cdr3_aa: CASSLLRGTNYGYTF

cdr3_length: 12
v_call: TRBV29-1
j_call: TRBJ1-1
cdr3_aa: CSGGQGYTEAFF

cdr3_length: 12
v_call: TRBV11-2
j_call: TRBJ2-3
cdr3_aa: CASSWGRDTQYF

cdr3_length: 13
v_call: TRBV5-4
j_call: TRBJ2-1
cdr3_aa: CASSFNGGDEQFF

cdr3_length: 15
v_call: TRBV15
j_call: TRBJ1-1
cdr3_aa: CATSRGLAANTEAFF

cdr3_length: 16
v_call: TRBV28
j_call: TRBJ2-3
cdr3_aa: CASSSPSGLGADTQYF